These 30 T cell receptor beta chains share one sample of origin, sequenced in a study of response to subunit inactivated influenza vaccine (dated by TCRdb to about 2018). The library was built by means of RT-PCR. Reads for this sample came from an Illumina HiSeq 2500. TCRdb reanalyzed the raw reads on its own, using fastp at Q25 for trimming and MiXCR for clone calling, and kept in-frame beta chains. Rows are unified per CDR3 protein, each entry keeping the most common DNA and genes. This sample lists 590,000 or so distinct CDR3 sequences; 14% were detected once. Jointly, the top ten make up 7.5% to 9% of the sample. This specimen was PBMCs from blood, taken around 14 days before vaccination. All receptors come from a man aged 50 to 59 who received an inactivated influenza vaccine. Donor details come from another sample of the same person, matched by shared clones.

The chain joins TRBV20-1 to TRBJ2-2; 12 bases align to TRBD2. Germline values: CDR1 DFQATT, CDR2 SNEGSKA (reference sequence). V was pared by 4 bases and J by 8 bases, with 11 bases of the junction left unmatched. This CDR3 spans 16 amino acids. Here the CDR3 reads CSATGLAGFSPGELFF. The CDR3 DNA is TGCAGTGCTACTGGACTAGCGGGATTTTCTCCTGGGGAGCTGTTTTTT.

Written as DNA, the CDR3 is TGTGCCACCAGCAGAACCGCCCTGGCGGGAGGGCCTAATGAGCAGTTCTTC. Residues: CATSRTALAGGPNEQFF. The chain recombines TRBV15 with TRBJ2-1, with 9 bases matching TRBD2. V lost 2 bases, J lost 7 bases, and 12 bases stayed unmatched. Germline values: CDR1 LNHNV, CDR2 YYDKDF (reference sequence). The CDR3 consists of 17 residues. Full variable domain (missing parts from reference TRBV15 and TRBJ2-1): DAMVIQNPRYQVTQFGKPVTLSCSQTLNHNVMYWYQQKSSQAPKLLFHYYDKDFNNEADTPDNFQSRRPNTSFCFLDIRSPGLGDTAMYLCATSRTALAGGPNEQFFGPGTRLTVL.

The chain is built from TRBV4-1 and TRBJ2-1, with TRBD1 identical over 12 bases. CDR3 length: 15 residues. J lost 8 bases, V lost 3 bases, and 5 bases had no gene match. Germline CDR1 and CDR2: MGHRA and YSYEKL. The CDR3 region has the DNA TGCGCCAGCAGCCATGGGACAGGGGGCGGCGATGAGCAGTTCTTC. Its translation is CASSHGTGGGDEQFF.

This clonotype was detected many times. This sequence joins TRBV4-2 and TRBJ2-6; possible D gene TRBD2, 6 bases. Germline V gives CDR1 LGHNA, CDR2 YNFKEQ. The CDR3 consists of 15 residues. With 4 bases removed from V and 0 bases from J, the gap between germline ends came to 7 bases. The CDR3: CASSRGDSGANVLTF. CDR3 sequence (DNA): TGTGCCAGCAGCCGCGGGGACTCTGGGGCCAACGTCCTGACTTTC.

The chain has TRBV7-2 and TRBJ2-2; D perhaps matches TRBD2 (6 bases). Germline V gene lookup returns CDR1 SGHTA and CDR2 FQGNSA. Trimming left V 5 bases short and J 6 bases short, with 16 bases between. The CDR3 runs to 15 residues. For the CDR3, the DNA is TGTGCCAGCAGCCCCCCGTACGGGAGCCCCGGGGAGCTGTTTTTT. It specifies CASSPPYGSPGELFF.

The chain uses TRBV20-1 and TRBJ2-7; D call uncertain. The CDR3 spans 11 residues. Trimming left V 0 bases short and J 6 bases short, with 6 bases between. Germline V gives CDR1 DFQATT, CDR2 SNEGSKA (reference sequence). The CDR3 coding sequence is TGCAGTGCTAGAGACAACCCCGAGCAGTACTTC. Encoded protein: CSARDNPEQYF.

This clonotype has only a few counts. The rearrangement uses TRBV13 and TRBJ1-2; TRBD1 might be the D (5 bases). The CDR3 is made up of 19 amino acids. Per germline, CDR1 PRHDT and CDR2 FYEKMQ (reference sequence). Trimming cost V 5 bases and J 6 bases, with 31 bases left between them. The CDR3 loop is CASSLPPGTQGRVSNGYTF. CDR3 nucleotides: TGTGCCAGCAGCCTTCCTCCAGGGACTCAGGGCAGGGTCTCAAATGGCTACACCTTC.

J is TRBJ2-1 and V is TRBV11-2, with TRBD2 as a possible D gene (5 bases). The germline V and J ends were trimmed by 4 bases and 5 bases, with 15 bases remaining between them. From germline, CDR1 is SGHAT and CDR2 FQNNGV. CDR3 size: 15 residues. The CDR3 bases are TGTGCCAGCAGCTCACGCGGGCCGAGGGACAATGAGCAGTTCTTC. Translating gives CASSSRGPRDNEQFF.

This clonotype was seen more than once but under ten times. This chain joins TRBV20-1 and TRBJ2-1, with TRBD2 matching 13 bases. The CDR3 runs 18 residues. The J segment lost 4 bases and the V segment lost 3 bases, leaving 12 bases of the junction unmatched. CDR1 is DFQATT, CDR2 SNEGSKA, per germline (reference sequence). The CDR3 nucleotides are TGCAGTGCTAGGGAGGGGTCGGGACTAGCGGGGAGTTACAATGAGCAGTTCTTC. Translated, it gives CSAREGSGLAGSYNEQFF.

The V gene is TRBV10-3, the J gene TRBJ2-5; 9 bases match TRBD2. Trimming took 5 bases from V and 2 from J; bases not matched to a gene: 6. CDR3 size: 15 residues. Germline V gene sequence: CDR1 ENHRY, CDR2 SYGVKD. The CDR3 sequence: CAISNRAGGQETQYF. The CDR3 DNA follows: TGTGCCATCAGTAATCGAGCGGGGGGACAAGAGACCCAGTACTTC.

This sequence joins TRBV12-3 or TRBV12-4 and TRBJ2-1; no reliable D call. V was clipped by 7 bases and J by 4 bases, with 8 bases between them. The CDR3 loop spans 12 amino acids. This CDR3 reads CASMKPYNEQFF. The DNA of the CDR3 is TGTGCCAGCATGAAGCCGTACAATGAGCAGTTCTTC.

Only a few counts were recorded for this clonotype. Relative to the germline gene, one junction end is altered; a read error may explain this. V usage is TRBV6-2 or TRBV6-3 and J usage is TRBJ2-7; the match to TRBD1 covers 8 bases. The CDR3 covers 12 residues. The V gene's germline CDR1 is MNHEY and CDR2 SVGEGT. The CDR3 is CASSYSGQGSHF. The CDR3 nucleotides read TGTGCCAGCAGTTACTCTGGACAGGGATCGCACTTC.

This clonotype was found a few times. The chain recombines TRBV24-1 with TRBJ2-7; tentative D call: TRBD1 (6 bases). The CDR3 runs 12 residues. Trimming cost V 4 bases and J 5 bases, with 8 bases left between them. Germline V gene lookup returns CDR1 KGHDR and CDR2 SFDVKD. CDR3 loop: CATSDAGDEQYF. In DNA form, the CDR3 reads TGTGCCACCAGTGACGCAGGGGACGAGCAGTACTTC.

This clonotype was found many times. V and J are TRBV20-1 and TRBJ2-3; TRBD1 aligns across 9 bases. The germline gives CDR1 DFQATT, CDR2 SNEGSKA (reference sequence). The CDR3 spans 16 residues. With 0 bases clipped from V and 6 bases from J, the junction kept 10 bases outside the gene matches. CDR3 nucleotide sequence: TGCAGTGCTAGAGATCTACGGAAACAGGGGGCCGATACGCAGTATTTT. This sequence encodes CSARDLRKQGADTQYF.

The V and J genes are TRBV29-1 and TRBJ2-7; possible D gene TRBD1, 5 bases. V was shortened by 6 bases and J by 2 bases, with 14 bases between the two germline ends. The CDR3 loop spans 13 amino acids. Germline-derived CDR1 and CDR2 are SQVTM and ANQGSEA. CDR3 nucleotides: TGCAGCGTACGAAGGGGTAATCCCTACGAGCAGTACTTC. It yields the protein CSVRRGNPYEQYF.

The J gene is TRBJ2-7, the V gene TRBV5-1; 7 bases line up with TRBD1. J lost 2 bases, V lost 2 bases, and 7 bases had no gene match. CDR3 length: 15 residues. Germline CDR1 reads SGHRS; CDR2 reads YFSETQ. CDR3 region: CASSLRTGTAYEQYF. The CDR3 DNA sequence: TGCGCCAGCAGCTTAAGGACGGGGACAGCCTACGAGCAGTACTTC.

V gene TRBV20-1 combines with J gene TRBJ2-7; D is uncertain. Trimming left V 5 bases short and J 2 bases short, with 16 bases between. This CDR3 region has 14 residues. From germline, CDR1 is DFQATT and CDR2 SNEGSKA (reference sequence). The CDR3 region has the DNA TGCAGTGCTCCCTCTTCGAGTGAAACCTACGAGCAGTACTTC. This sequence encodes CSAPSSSETYEQYF.

This clonotype has a handful of counts. The chain recombines TRBV15 with TRBJ2-3, with 9 bases identical to TRBD1. The CDR3 is 16 residues long. Germline V gene data show CDR1 as LNHNV and CDR2 as YYDKDF (reference sequence). After removal of 0 bases from V and 4 bases from J, the junction contained 5 bases not matched to a gene. In DNA form, the CDR3 reads TGTGCCACCAGCAGAGAAGGGACAGGGAGCGCAGATACGCAGTATTTT. Encoded protein: CATSREGTGSADTQYF.

This clonotype was found a few times. The rearrangement joins TRBV4-3 to TRBJ1-5; D call uncertain. Germline CDR1 and CDR2: LGHNA and YSLEER. Trimming pared 0 bases from V and 7 bases from J, leaving 13 bases between. The CDR3 has 15 amino acids. CDR3 amino acids: CASSQDWERNQPQHF. CDR3 DNA sequence: TGCGCCAGCAGCCAAGATTGGGAACGGAACCAGCCCCAGCATTTT.

V and J are TRBV28 and TRBJ2-1, with 7 bases matching TRBD2. With 7 bases clipped from V and 0 bases from J, the junction kept 6 bases outside the gene matches. Per germline, CDR1 MDHEN and CDR2 SYDVKM. This CDR3 spans 15 amino acids. This chain's CDR3 is CASKVPSGSYNEQFF. CDR3 DNA: TGTGCCAGCAAGGTGCCTAGCGGCTCCTACAATGAGCAGTTCTTC.

This clonotype has a count of ten or more. This chain links TRBV7-2 with TRBJ2-5, with a weak D call TRBD1 (5 bases). The CDR3 totals 14 residues. Germline CDR1 SGHTA, CDR2 FQGNSA. Trimming took 2 bases from V and 4 from J, leaving 11 bases between them. The CDR3 nucleotides read TGTGCCAGCAGCTTAAGTGGGCAGGGAGAGACCCAGTACTTC. Amino acid sequence: CASSLSGQGETQYF.

This clonotype was observed a handful of times. The chain links TRBV11-2 to TRBJ2-2, with D perhaps TRBD1 or TRBD2 (5 bases each). This CDR3 spans 16 amino acids. Germline V lookup: CDR1 SGHAT, CDR2 FQNNGV. With 8 bases removed from V and 3 bases from J, the gap between germline ends came to 19 bases. The CDR3 here is CASCDTGAGYTGELFF. The CDR3 nucleotides are TGTGCCAGCTGCGACACCGGGGCGGGTTACACCGGGGAGCTGTTTTTT. Based on the CDR3 plus reference TRBV11-2 and TRBJ2-2, the full variable domain is EAGVAQSPRYKIIEKRQSVAFWCNPISGHATLYWYQQILGQGPKLLIQFQNNGVVDDSQLPKDRFSAERLKGVDSTLKIQPAKLEDSAVYLCASCDTGAGYTGELFFGEGSRLTVL.

This clonotype came up a few times. The chain carries TRBV4-1 and TRBJ1-2; 10 nucleotides align to TRBD1. Germline lookup yields CDR1 MGHRA and CDR2 YSYEKL. The CDR3 runs to 18 residues. The V segment lost 2 bases and the J segment 4 bases; nucleotides outside the gene matches: 13. CDR3 sequence (DNA): TGCGCCAGCAGCCAACACGGACAGGGGGATCGTCGGAGCTATGGCTACACCTTC. Translation: CASSQHGQGDRRSYGYTF.

The V and J genes are TRBV6-2 or TRBV6-3 and TRBJ2-2; TRBD1 matches 7 bases. This CDR3 is built from 15 residues. CDR1 and CDR2 (germline): MNHEY, SVGEGT. V lost 4 bases to trimming and J lost 4 bases; unmatched junction nucleotides: 6. CDR3 bases: TGTGCCAGCAGTTCTACAGGGGTAGGCACCGGGGAGCTGTTTTTT. It yields the protein CASSSTGVGTGELFF.

This chain links TRBV20-1 with TRBJ2-3; TRBD2 matches at 7 bases. The CDR3 consists of 16 residues. The germline gives CDR1 DFQATT, CDR2 SNEGSKA (reference sequence). Trimming took 4 bases from V and 0 from J; bases not matched to a gene: 10. The DNA of the CDR3 is TGCAGTGCTATGGATCTCCGGGACTACAGCACAGATACGCAGTATTTT. This encodes CSAMDLRDYSTDTQYF.

This clonotype occurred a few times. The chain links TRBV15 to TRBJ2-3; 12 bases are a match to TRBD1. Germline V gives CDR1 LNHNV, CDR2 YYDKDF (reference sequence). This CDR3 has 13 residues. With V trimmed by 5 bases and J by 14 bases, 8 bases remained unmatched. The CDR3 is CATSVEGQGARYF. The DNA of the CDR3 is TGTGCCACCAGCGTGGAGGGACAGGGGGCGAGGTATTTT. Using reference TRBV15 and TRBJ2-3 for the parts outside the CDR3, the full variable domain is DAMVIQNPRYQVTQFGKPVTLSCSQTLNHNVMYWYQQKSSQAPKLLFHYYDKDFNNEADTPDNFQSRRPNTSFCFLDIRSPGLGDTAMYLCATSVEGQGARYFGPGTRLTVL.

The chain employs TRBV5-1 and TRBJ2-5; no firm D call. V lost 0 bases, J lost 0 bases, and 9 bases lay in between. The length of the CDR3 is 15 residues. CDR1 is SGHRS and CDR2 is YFSETQ in the germline V gene. CDR3 sequence (DNA): TGCGCCAGCAGCTTGGGACCATCGTACCAAGAGACCCAGTACTTC. This translates into CASSLGPSYQETQYF.

This CDR3 is CASSQKAGVYSSSGTDTQYF. The CDR3 DNA reads as TGTGCCAGCAGCCAGAAGGCCGGGGTGTACTCATCTAGTGGCACAGATACGCAGTATTTT. The J gene is TRBJ2-3, the V gene TRBV11-2; perhaps TRBD2 as D (5 bases). The CDR3 covers 20 residues. Germline values: CDR1 SGHAT, CDR2 FQNNGV. The V gene lost 5 bases and the J gene lost 1 base, with 28 bases spanning the gap.

This clonotype was observed a few times. The chain couples TRBV20-1 to TRBJ1-6, with a possible D match to TRBD1 (5 bases). Germline CDR1 and CDR2: DFQATT and SNEGSKA (reference sequence). The germline V and J ends were trimmed by 3 bases and 10 bases, with 16 bases remaining between them. CDR3 size: 14 residues. This CDR3 is CSASRGRGRSPLHF. CDR3 sequence (DNA): TGCAGTGCTAGTAGAGGGAGGGGTCGGTCACCCCTCCACTTT.

This clonotype was recorded a few times. The chain recombines TRBV28 with TRBJ2-2; the D is unclear. The CDR3 spans 14 residues. Germline values: CDR1 MDHEN, CDR2 SYDVKM. Trimming removed 8 bases from V and 4 bases from J, with 14 bases in between. The CDR3 loop reads CASPPPGTTGELFF. The DNA for the CDR3 is TGTGCCAGCCCCCCCCCAGGAACCACCGGGGAGCTGTTTTTT.